Detailed here is one T cell receptor (beta chain). The sample comes from a study of T cells in Graves' hyperthyroidism and ophthalmopathy. Overall study: Once the initial diagnosis was made, peripheral blood was obtained before any treatment.

Germline CDR1 is LGHDT and CDR2 is YNNKEL (reference sequence). The ends lost 5 bases at V and 0 bases at J; junction bases unmatched: 7. This CDR3 has 16 amino acids. Amplification of TCR beta CDR3 regions was performed using RNA transcripts as template. Using the HTBI primer set, a first-round RT-PCR was run on the TCR CDR3. TCRdb reprocessed the multiplex PCR reads with MiXCR, giving one entry per CDR3 protein. The table includes some 500,000 distinct CDR3 sequences, under 15% detected once. Clinicians diagnosed patients from clinical symptoms, serum thyroxine and TRAb, thyroid ultrasound and orbital computed tomography.

Sequenced input: blood. The chain links TRBV3-1 to TRBJ2-1; 7 bases agree with TRBD2. This clonotype originated in a woman aged 18-35 years with Graves' hyperthyroidism. Written as DNA, the CDR3 is TGTGCCAGCAGCGGGGCTAGCGGAGGCTCCTACAATGAGCAGTTCTTC. Amino acid sequence: CASSGASGGSYNEQFF.